The rows below give T cell receptor beta chains drawn from one sample of a study of T-cell memory formation after mild COVID-19. Using its own MiXCR run on the 5' RACE reads, TCRdb lists one record per CDR3 protein. The table includes 400,000 to 550,000 distinct CDR3 sequences, 20% to 30% detected once. Sequenced sample: PBMCs or a T cell subset sorted from them (not recorded which). These TCRs come from an adult woman who had mild COVID-19 (a few samples of this study predate the infection). Cell type and time point are not known. Each CDR3 is given with its conserved first and last residue. The D gene is left open where the match is weak. For some rows the clone size is stated as once, few or many, or as a class when expanded; others skip it.

D gene,J gene,clone size,V gene,CDR3 DNA,CDR3 protein
.,TRBJ1-1,few,TRBV11-2,TGTGCCAGCAGCCCACAATCAGGGCGAATGAACACTGAAGCTTTCTTT,CASSPQSGRMNTEAFF
.,TRBJ1-2,.,TRBV3-1,TGTGCCAGCAGCCCAGGGGAAGGGGGTAATGGCTACACCTTC,CASSPGEGGNGYTF
.,TRBJ2-7,.,TRBV12-3/TRBV12-4,TGTGCCAGCAGCCCCATCTGGAACGAGCAGTACTTC,CASSPIWNEQYF
.,TRBJ2-3,few,TRBV12-3/TRBV12-4,TGTGCCAGCAGCTGGGGGGAAACAGCGCGAAGCACAGATACGCAGTATTTT,CASSWGETARSTDTQYF
.,TRBJ2-5,few,TRBV20-1,TGCAGTGCTACCCCTGCCGGGAAAGAGACCCAGTACTTC,CSATPAGKETQYF
.,TRBJ2-7,.,TRBV2,TGTGCCAGCCAAAACCCGGGAGAGGCTTACGAGCAGTACTTC,CASQNPGEAYEQYF
.,TRBJ2-1,.,TRBV10-3,TGTGCCTCTTCGAGGGGAACGCCGGACTACAATGAGCAGTTCTTC,CASSRGTPDYNEQFF
.,TRBJ1-5,once,TRBV12-3/TRBV12-4,TGTGCCAGCAGTTTAATGTGGAGAGAATATAGCAATCAGCCCCAGCATTTT,CASSLMWREYSNQPQHF
TRBD2,TRBJ2-7,few,TRBV12-3/TRBV12-4,TGTGCCAGCAGCCCAGGTCTGGCTAGCGGGAGCCACGAGCAGTACTTC,CASSPGLASGSHEQYF
.,TRBJ1-6,few,TRBV15,TGTGCCACCAGCAGAGATCGGCACCGGGACTGGAATTCACCCCTCCACTTT,CATSRDRHRDWNSPLHF
TRBD1,TRBJ2-2,few,TRBV10-3,TGTGCCATCAGTGATTCTGGGACAGGGGGTTATTCGGGGGAGCTGTTTTTT,CAISDSGTGGYSGELFF
.,TRBJ2-1,few,TRBV29-1,TGCAGCGTTGGGGACCATGAGCAGTTCTTC,CSVGDHEQFF
.,TRBJ2-7,few,TRBV29-1,TGCAGCGTTGAAGAGCAGGGGAGCGACGAGCAGTACTTC,CSVEEQGSDEQYF
.,TRBJ1-5,.,TRBV12-3/TRBV12-4,TGTGCCAGCAGTTTCAGCTACCCCGGTCAGCCCCAGCATTTT,CASSFSYPGQPQHF
TRBD1,TRBJ1-5,.,TRBV20-1,TGCAGTGCCCTATACGGGACAGGCAATCAGCCCCAGCATTTT,CSALYGTGNQPQHF
TRBD2,TRBJ2-3,.,TRBV3-1,TGTGCCAGCAGCCAGGCCGGGACTAGCGTACCGGGAACGCAGTATTTT,CASSQAGTSVPGTQYF
.,TRBJ2-7,few,TRBV24-1,TGTGCCACCAGTGGGCAGGTCGGGGACGAGCAGTACTTC,CATSGQVGDEQYF
.,TRBJ2-3,once,TRBV6-5,TGTGCCAGCAGTTACGGCCCGGGACACACAGATACGCAGTATTTT,CASSYGPGHTDTQYF
TRBD1,TRBJ2-7,few,TRBV20-1,TGCAGTGCTAGAAAGCCAGGGGGTTCGTACGAGCAGTACTTC,CSARKPGGSYEQYF
.,TRBJ2-7,.,TRBV7-9,TGTGCCAGCAGCTCGGAAGGGGGCTCCTACGAGCAGTACTTC,CASSSEGGSYEQYF
TRBD1,TRBJ1-2,few,TRBV6-2/TRBV6-3,TGTGCCAGCAGTTACTATGGGACAGGGGGCAACTATGGCTACACCTTC,CASSYYGTGGNYGYTF
.,TRBJ1-6,.,TRBV6-2/TRBV6-3,TGTGCCAGCAGTTACCTTCCGGATCCCCTCCACTTT,CASSYLPDPLHF
.,TRBJ2-7,few,TRBV5-1,TGCGCCAGCAGCTTGGCACAGGACCGGCCCTACGAGCAGTACTTC,CASSLAQDRPYEQYF
.,TRBJ2-7,.,TRBV29-1,TGCAGCGCCGGGGTTCATGCCTACGAGCAGTACTTC,CSAGVHAYEQYF
.,TRBJ1-2,few,TRBV6-1,TGTGCCAGCAGTGAAGGGAATAGGGGTGTGAACTATGGCTACACCTTC,CASSEGNRGVNYGYTF
.,TRBJ2-7,few,TRBV5-1,TGCGCCAGCAGCTTCATTAGTTCCTACGAGCAGTACTTC,CASSFISSYEQYF
TRBD2,TRBJ2-5,.,TRBV29-1,TGCAGCGTTGGCCCGGGCGGGAGAGAGACCCAGTACTTC,CSVGPGGRETQYF
TRBD2,TRBJ2-1,.,TRBV20-1,TGCAGTGCTAGAGTGCGGGGGGAACCCTACAATGAGCAGTTCTTC,CSARVRGEPYNEQFF
.,TRBJ2-6,few,TRBV6-5,TGTGCCAGCAGTGCCAAGGGGTCTGGGGCCAACGTCCTGACTTTC,CASSAKGSGANVLTF
.,TRBJ2-7,.,TRBV29-1,TGCAGCGTTGGGGGAGACTACTCCTACGAGCAGTACTTC,CSVGGDYSYEQYF
.,TRBJ2-7,.,TRBV19,TGTGCCAGCAGCCGGGACTTCTCCTACGAGCAGTACTTC,CASSRDFSYEQYF
TRBD1,TRBJ1-4,.,TRBV7-9,TGTGCCAGCAGCTCCCCCACGGGACAGGGGGATGAAAAACTGTTTTTT,CASSSPTGQGDEKLFF
.,TRBJ2-3,.,TRBV27,TGTGCCACCTCGTCTCCGGGTCCCTGGGGAGATACGCAGTATTTT,CATSSPGPWGDTQYF
TRBD1,TRBJ2-1,.,TRBV4-2,TGTGCCAGCAGCCAAGCAGGGGGCATTAGCTCCTACAATGAGCAGTTCTTC,CASSQAGGISSYNEQFF
.,TRBJ1-2,.,TRBV7-2,TGTGCCAGCGGCACGTACGTGGACGGTGGCTACACCTTC,CASGTYVDGGYTF
.,TRBJ2-7,.,TRBV20-1,TGCAGTGCCGCCCCGACCGGGACTCCTCCCTACGAGCAGTACTTC,CSAAPTGTPPYEQYF
TRBD1,TRBJ2-3,.,TRBV24-1,TGTGCCACCAGTGATTTGCGGGGACAGAGTAGCACAGATACGCAGTATTTT,CATSDLRGQSSTDTQYF
.,TRBJ1-3,.,TRBV5-1,TGCGCCAGCAGCACCGGGCAGGAGTCTGGAAACACCATATATTTT,CASSTGQESGNTIYF
TRBD1,TRBJ1-4,once,TRBV6-6,TGTGCCAGCAGTCCCGACAGGGCCAATGAAAAACTGTTTTTT,CASSPDRANEKLFF
.,TRBJ2-5,.,TRBV7-8,TGTGCCAGCAGCTTCGGCAGGGGTGAAGAGACCCAGTACTTC,CASSFGRGEETQYF
.,TRBJ2-1,.,TRBV6-4,TGTGCCAGCAGTGACGAGGGGGAGGGCTACAATGAGCAGTTCTTC,CASSDEGEGYNEQFF
.,TRBJ2-5,.,TRBV20-1,TGCAGTGCTAGAGATCGAGGCTACTGGGAGACCCAGTACTTC,CSARDRGYWETQYF
.,TRBJ2-5,.,TRBV20-1,TGCAGTGCTAGAGTTCAATTGGAGACCCAGTACTTC,CSARVQLETQYF
.,TRBJ2-7,.,TRBV12-3/TRBV12-4,TGTGCCAGCAGTTTGCAAGAGACAGCCAACTACGAGCAGTACTTC,CASSLQETANYEQYF
.,TRBJ1-2,.,TRBV4-2,TGTGCCAGCAGCCCTCCCGACCCCTCCAGCACCTTC,CASSPPDPSSTF
.,TRBJ1-2,.,TRBV24-1,TGTGCCACCAGTCCCCGGGACGAACTTGCGGGTGGCTACACCTTC,CATSPRDELAGGYTF
.,TRBJ1-2,.,TRBV6-5,TGTGCCAGCAGTTACTCACGGTCCGGTAATGGCTACACCTTC,CASSYSRSGNGYTF
.,TRBJ2-7,few,TRBV20-1,TGCAGTGCTAGAGCGGGAACCCACTACGAGCAGTACTTC,CSARAGTHYEQYF
.,TRBJ2-7,.,TRBV4-1,TGCGCCAGCAGCCAAGCGCTTACTCCTTCCCCCTACGAGCAGTACTTC,CASSQALTPSPYEQYF
.,TRBJ1-6,.,TRBV7-9,TGTGCCAGCAGCCTCCCTGGGGCAGGGGCCGATAATTCACCCCTCCACTTT,CASSLPGAGADNSPLHF
.,TRBJ2-6,.,TRBV6-2/TRBV6-3,TGTGCCAGCAGTTACTCGAGCCGGAGCTCTGGGGCCAACGTCCTGACTTTC,CASSYSSRSSGANVLTF
.,TRBJ1-2,.,TRBV5-6,TGTGCCAGCAGCCCCTTGACAGATACCTATGGCTACACCTTC,CASSPLTDTYGYTF
.,TRBJ1-5,few,TRBV20-1,TGCAGTGCTAGAGTGGGGAGGGTGGGAAATCAGCCCCAGCATTTT,CSARVGRVGNQPQHF